This T cell receptor (beta chain) derives from a study of shared T cell receptors in the human thymus. Repertoires were generated with immunoSEQ multiplex PCR, while TCRdb's copy carries only in-frame clones and drops some. The sample lists some 700,000 clones, approximately 83% occurring once. V was clipped by 6 bases and J by 4 bases; unmatched bases: 3. The V gene's germline CDR1 is SQVTM and CDR2 ANQGSEA. The CDR3 covers 12 residues. The data also belong to a second study, concerning human thymus T cells. As that report states: Serving as donors were healthy Finnish infants, each of whom was having open corrective surgery for congenital heart defects. Thymic resections from corrective heart surgery supplied the tissue. What related research reported was that thymic repertoires overlapped highly among unrelated individuals.

The origin of this receptor is a girl under three years old with a congenital heart defect. The genes are TRBV29-1 and TRBJ1-2, with 9 bases fitting TRBD1. Sequencing was carried out using thymocytes. The CDR3 loop reads CSVVTGGYGYTF. Written as DNA, the CDR3 is TGCAGCGTGGTGACAGGGGGCTATGGCTACACCTTC. The whole variable domain, remainder taken from reference TRBV29-1 and TRBJ1-2, is SAVISQKPSRDICQRGTSLTIQCQVDSQVTMMFWYRQQPGQSLTLIATANQGSEATYESGFVIDKFPISRPNLTFSTLTVSNMSPEDSSIYLCSVVTGGYGYTFGSGTRLTVV.